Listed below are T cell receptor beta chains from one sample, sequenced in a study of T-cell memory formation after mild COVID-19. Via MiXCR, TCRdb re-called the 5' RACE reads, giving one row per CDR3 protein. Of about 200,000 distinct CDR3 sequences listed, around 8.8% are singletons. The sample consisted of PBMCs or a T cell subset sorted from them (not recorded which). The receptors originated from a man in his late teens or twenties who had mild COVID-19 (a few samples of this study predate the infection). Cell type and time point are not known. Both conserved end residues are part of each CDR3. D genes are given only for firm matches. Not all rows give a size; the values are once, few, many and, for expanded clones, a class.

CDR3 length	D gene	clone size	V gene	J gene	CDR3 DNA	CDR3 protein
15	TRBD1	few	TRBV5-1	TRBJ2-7	TGCGCCAGCAGCTTGGACAGGGGCGATACCTACGAGCAGTACTTC	CASSLDRGDTYEQYF
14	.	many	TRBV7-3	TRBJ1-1	TGTGCCAGCAGCTCGGACCCACAGGGACTTGAAGCTTTCTTT	CASSSDPQGLEAFF
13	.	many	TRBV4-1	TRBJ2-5	TGCGCCAGCAGCTTGACGGAGGGGGAGACCCAGTACTTC	CASSLTEGETQYF
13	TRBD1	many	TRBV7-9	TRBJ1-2	TGTGCCAGCAGCTTTCAGGGGGACTATGGCTACACCTTC	CASSFQGDYGYTF
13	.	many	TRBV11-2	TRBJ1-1	TGTGCCAGCAGCTTGGGGGGATCGACGGATGCTTTCTTT	CASSLGGSTDAFF
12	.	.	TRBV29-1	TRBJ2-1	TGCAGCGTTGAAGCTAGGCCCAATGAGCAGTTCTTC	CSVEARPNEQFF
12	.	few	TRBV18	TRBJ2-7	TGTGCCAGCTCCCCCTCCGCCTACGAGCAGTACTTC	CASSPSAYEQYF
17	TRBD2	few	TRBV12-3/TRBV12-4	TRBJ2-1	TGTGCCAGCAGCTCCGGGACTAGCGGGGGGGCAAGCCATGAGCAGTTCTTC	CASSSGTSGGASHEQFF
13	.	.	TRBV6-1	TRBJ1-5	TGTGCCAGCAGTCAGGACCGACCTCAGCCCCAGCATTTT	CASSQDRPQPQHF
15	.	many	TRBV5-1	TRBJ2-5	TGCGCCAGCAGCCCTAGGGCAGGGGAGACGGAGACCCAGTACTTC	CASSPRAGETETQYF
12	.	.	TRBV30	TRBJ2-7	TGTGCCTGGAGCTCGACAATAGGAGCACAGTACTTC	CAWSSTIGAQYF
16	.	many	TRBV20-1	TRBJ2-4	TGCAGTGCTAGAGATTTGGGGGCCCTAGCCAAAAACATTCAGTACTTC	CSARDLGALAKNIQYF
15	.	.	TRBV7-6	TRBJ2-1	TGTGCCAGCAGCTCACGGTACAGGGAATACAATGAGCAGTTCTTC	CASSSRYREYNEQFF
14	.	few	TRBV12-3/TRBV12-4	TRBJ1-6	TGTGCCAGCAGCTTAGACAGCCTTAATTCACCCCTCCACTTT	CASSLDSLNSPLHF
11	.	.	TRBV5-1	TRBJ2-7	TGCGCCAGCGCACAGGAGGGGGTAAAGTACTTC	CASAQEGVKYF
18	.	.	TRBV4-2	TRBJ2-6	TGTGCCAGCAGCCAAGAATCCACCCGGGGCTCTGGGGCCAACGTCCTGACTTTC	CASSQESTRGSGANVLTF
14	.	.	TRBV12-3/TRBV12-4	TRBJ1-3	TGTGCCAGCAGTTTATGGGGAAATGGAAACACCATATATTTT	CASSLWGNGNTIYF
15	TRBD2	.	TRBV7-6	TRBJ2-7	TGTGCCAGCAGCGCCCAGCGGGGGCGGCTGAGCGAGCAGTACTTC	CASSAQRGRLSEQYF
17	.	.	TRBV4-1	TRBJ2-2	TGCGCCAGCAGCCGCCAGGCCCTTCAGGGCTCCACCGGGGAGCTGTTTTTT	CASSRQALQGSTGELFF
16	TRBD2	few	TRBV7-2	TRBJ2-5	TGTGCCAGCAGCTTAGCGGGGACTAGCCGAGGAGAGACCCAGTACTTC	CASSLAGTSRGETQYF
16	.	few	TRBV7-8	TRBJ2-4	TGTGCCAGCAGCGACTACGGGGGCGGGGAGGGAGACATTCAGTACTTC	CASSDYGGGEGDIQYF
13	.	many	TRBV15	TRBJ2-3	TGTGCCACCAGCAGAGATCGGTGGGATACGCAGTATTTT	CATSRDRWDTQYF